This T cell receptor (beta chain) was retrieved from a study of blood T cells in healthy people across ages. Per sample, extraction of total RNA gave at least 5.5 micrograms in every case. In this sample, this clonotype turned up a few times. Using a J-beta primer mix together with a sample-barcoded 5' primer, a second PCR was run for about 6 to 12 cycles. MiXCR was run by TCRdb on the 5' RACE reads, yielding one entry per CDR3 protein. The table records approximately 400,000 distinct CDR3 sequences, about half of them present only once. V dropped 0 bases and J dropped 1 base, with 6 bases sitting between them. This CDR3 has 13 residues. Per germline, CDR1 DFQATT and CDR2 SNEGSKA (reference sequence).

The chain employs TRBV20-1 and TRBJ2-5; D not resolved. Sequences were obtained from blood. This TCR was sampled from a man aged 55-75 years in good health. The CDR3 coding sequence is TGCAGTGCTAGAGATGCAATCCAAGAGACCCAGTACTTC. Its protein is CSARDAIQETQYF.